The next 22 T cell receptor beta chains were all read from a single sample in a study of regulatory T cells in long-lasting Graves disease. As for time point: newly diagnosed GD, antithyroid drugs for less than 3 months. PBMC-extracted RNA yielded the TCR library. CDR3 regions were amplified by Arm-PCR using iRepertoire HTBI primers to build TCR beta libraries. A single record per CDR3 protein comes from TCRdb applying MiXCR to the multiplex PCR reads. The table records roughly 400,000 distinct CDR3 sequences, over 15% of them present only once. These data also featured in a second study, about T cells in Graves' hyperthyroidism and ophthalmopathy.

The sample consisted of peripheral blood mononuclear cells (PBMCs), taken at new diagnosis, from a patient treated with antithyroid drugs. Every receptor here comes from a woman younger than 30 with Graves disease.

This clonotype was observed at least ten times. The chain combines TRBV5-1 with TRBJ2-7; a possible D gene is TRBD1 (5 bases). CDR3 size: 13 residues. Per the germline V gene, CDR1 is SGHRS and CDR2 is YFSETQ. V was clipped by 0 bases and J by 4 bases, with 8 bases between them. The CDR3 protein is CASSLESGYEQYF. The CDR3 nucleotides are TGCGCCAGCAGCTTGGAGTCAGGGTACGAGCAGTACTTC.

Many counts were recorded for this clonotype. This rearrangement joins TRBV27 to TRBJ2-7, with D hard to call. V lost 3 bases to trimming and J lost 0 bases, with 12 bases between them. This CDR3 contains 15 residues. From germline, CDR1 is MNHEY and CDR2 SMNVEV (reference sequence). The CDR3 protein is CASSFKPHGSYEQYF. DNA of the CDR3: TGTGCCAGCAGTTTCAAACCCCACGGCTCCTACGAGCAGTACTTC.

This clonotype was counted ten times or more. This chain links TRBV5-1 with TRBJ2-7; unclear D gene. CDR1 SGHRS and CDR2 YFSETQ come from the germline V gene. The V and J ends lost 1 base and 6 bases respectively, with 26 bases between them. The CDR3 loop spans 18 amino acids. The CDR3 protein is CASSLFVGAPPDGAEQYF. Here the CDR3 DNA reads TGCGCCAGCAGCTTGTTCGTTGGCGCACCCCCCGATGGCGCCGAGCAGTACTTC. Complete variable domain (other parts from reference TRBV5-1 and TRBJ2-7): KAGVTQTPRYLIKTRGQQVTLSCSPISGHRSVSWYQQTPGQGLQFLFEYFSETQRNKGNFPGRFSGRQFSNSRSEMNVSTLELGDSALYLCASSLFVGAPPDGAEQYFGPGTRLTVT.

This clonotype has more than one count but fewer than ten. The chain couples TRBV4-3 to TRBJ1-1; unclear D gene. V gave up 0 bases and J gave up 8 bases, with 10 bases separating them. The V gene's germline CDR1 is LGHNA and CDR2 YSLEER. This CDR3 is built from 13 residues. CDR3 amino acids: CASSQEARAEAFF. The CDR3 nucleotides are TGCGCCAGCAGCCAAGAAGCACGAGCGGAAGCTTTCTTT.

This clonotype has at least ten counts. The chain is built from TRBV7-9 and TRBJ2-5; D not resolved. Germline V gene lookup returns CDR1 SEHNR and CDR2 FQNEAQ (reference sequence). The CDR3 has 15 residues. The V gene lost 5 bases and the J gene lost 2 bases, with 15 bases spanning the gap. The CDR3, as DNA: TGTGCCAGCAGCCCCGGACGGAACGCTCAAGAGACCCAGTACTTC. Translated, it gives CASSPGRNAQETQYF. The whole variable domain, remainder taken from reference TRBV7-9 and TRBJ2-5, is DTGVSQNPRHKITKRGQNVTFRCDPISEHNRLYWYRQTLGQGPEFLTYFQNEAQLEKSRLLSDRFSAERPKGSFSTLEIQRTEQGDSAMYLCASSPGRNAQETQYFGPGTRLLVL.

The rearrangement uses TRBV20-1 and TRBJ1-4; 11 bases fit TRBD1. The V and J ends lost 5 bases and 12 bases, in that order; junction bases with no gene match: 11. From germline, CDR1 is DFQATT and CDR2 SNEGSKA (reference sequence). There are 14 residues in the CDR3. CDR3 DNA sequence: TGCAGTGCTTCACGGGACAGGGGGACGAATCAACTGTTTTTT. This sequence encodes CSASRDRGTNQLFF.

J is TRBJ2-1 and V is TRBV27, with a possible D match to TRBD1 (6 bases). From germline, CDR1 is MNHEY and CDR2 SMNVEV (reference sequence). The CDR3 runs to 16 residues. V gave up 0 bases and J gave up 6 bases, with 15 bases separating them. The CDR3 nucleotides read TGTGCCAGCAGTTTATCGGACAGAGTCAGAAGCAATGAGCAGTTCTTC. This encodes CASSLSDRVRSNEQFF.

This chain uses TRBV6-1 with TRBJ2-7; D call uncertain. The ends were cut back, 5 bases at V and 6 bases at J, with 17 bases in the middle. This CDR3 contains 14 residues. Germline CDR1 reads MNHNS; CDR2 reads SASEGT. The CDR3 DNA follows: TGTGCCAGCAGTCCTTTCTTAGCAGACGGCGAGCAGTACTTC. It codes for CASSPFLADGEQYF.

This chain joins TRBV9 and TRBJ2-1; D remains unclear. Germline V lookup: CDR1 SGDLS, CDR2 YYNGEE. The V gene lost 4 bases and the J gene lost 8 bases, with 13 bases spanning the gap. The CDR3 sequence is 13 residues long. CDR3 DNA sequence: TGTGCCAGCAGCACCCGTCCCGGCTATGAGCAGTTCTTC. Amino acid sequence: CASSTRPGYEQFF.

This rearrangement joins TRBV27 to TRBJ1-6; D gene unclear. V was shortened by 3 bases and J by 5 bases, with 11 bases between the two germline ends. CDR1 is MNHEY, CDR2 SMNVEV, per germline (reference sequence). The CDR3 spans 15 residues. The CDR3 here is CASSLPDINNSPLHF. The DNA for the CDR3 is TGTGCCAGCAGTTTGCCCGACATCAATAATTCACCCCTCCACTTT.

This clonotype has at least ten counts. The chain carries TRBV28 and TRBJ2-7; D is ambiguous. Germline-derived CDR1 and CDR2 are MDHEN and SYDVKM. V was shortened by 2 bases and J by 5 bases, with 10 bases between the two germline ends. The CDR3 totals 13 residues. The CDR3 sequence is CASSLGPPDEQYF. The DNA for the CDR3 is TGTGCCAGCAGTTTAGGCCCTCCGGACGAGCAGTACTTC.

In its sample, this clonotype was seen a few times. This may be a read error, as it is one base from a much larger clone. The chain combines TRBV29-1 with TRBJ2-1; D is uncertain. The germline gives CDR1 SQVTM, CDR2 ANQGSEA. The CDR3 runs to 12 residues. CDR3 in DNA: TGCAGCGAAAGACATACCTACAATGAGCAGCTCTTC. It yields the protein CSERHTYNEQLF.

The chain's CDR3 is CAAWDRDTEAFF. The CDR3 DNA follows: TGTGCCGCGTGGGACAGGGACACTGAAGCTTTCTTT. The chain links TRBV10-3 to TRBJ1-1, with TRBD1 matching over 9 bases. CDR3 length: 12 amino acids. Per germline, CDR1 ENHRY and CDR2 SYGVKD. J gave up 3 bases and V 11 bases, and 4 bases lay outside the gene matches.

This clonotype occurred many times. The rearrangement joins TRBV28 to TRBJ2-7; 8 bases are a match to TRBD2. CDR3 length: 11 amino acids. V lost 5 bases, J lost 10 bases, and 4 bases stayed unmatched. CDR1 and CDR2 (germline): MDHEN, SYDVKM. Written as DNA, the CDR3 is TGTGCCAGCAGTCTCCGGGAGGGCCAGTACTTC. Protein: CASSLREGQYF.

CDR3 protein: CASSGGQSSYEQYF. The CDR3 coding sequence is TGTGCCAGCAGTGGGGGACAGTCCTCCTACGAGCAGTACTTC. V and J are TRBV2 and TRBJ2-7; 7 bases are shared with TRBD1. V trimming: 4 bases; J trimming: 0 bases; junction bases outside the gene matches: 3. Germline loops: CDR1 SNHLY, CDR2 FYNNEI. The CDR3 loop spans 14 amino acids.

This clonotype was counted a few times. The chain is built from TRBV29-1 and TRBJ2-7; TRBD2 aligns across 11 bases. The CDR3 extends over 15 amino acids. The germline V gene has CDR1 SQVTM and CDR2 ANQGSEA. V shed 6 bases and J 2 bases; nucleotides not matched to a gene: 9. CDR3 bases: TGCAGCGTGAAGTCAGGGACTAGCGGTGCCTACGAGCAGTACTTC. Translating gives CSVKSGTSGAYEQYF.

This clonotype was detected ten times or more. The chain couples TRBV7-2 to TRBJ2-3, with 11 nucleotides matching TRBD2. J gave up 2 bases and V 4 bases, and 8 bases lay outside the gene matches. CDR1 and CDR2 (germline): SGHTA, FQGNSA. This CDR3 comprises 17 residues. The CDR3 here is CASSYQGTSGITDTQYF. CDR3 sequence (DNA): TGTGCCAGCAGCTACCAAGGGACTAGCGGAATCACAGATACGCAGTATTTT.

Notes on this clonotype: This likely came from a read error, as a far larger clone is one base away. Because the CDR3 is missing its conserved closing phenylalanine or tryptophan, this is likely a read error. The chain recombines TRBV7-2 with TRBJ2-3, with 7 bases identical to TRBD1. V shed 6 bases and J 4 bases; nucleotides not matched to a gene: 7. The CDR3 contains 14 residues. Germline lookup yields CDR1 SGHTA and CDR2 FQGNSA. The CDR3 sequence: CASRGQTTSDTQYS. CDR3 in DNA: TGTGCCAGCAGGGGACAGACCACCTCAGATACGCAGTATTCT.

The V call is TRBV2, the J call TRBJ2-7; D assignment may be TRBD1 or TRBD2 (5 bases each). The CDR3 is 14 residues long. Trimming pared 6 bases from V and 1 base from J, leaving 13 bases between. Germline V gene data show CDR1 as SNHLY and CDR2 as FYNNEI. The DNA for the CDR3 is TGTGCCAGCAGGGGGGACGGTCATTCCTACGAGCAGTACTTC. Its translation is CASRGDGHSYEQYF.

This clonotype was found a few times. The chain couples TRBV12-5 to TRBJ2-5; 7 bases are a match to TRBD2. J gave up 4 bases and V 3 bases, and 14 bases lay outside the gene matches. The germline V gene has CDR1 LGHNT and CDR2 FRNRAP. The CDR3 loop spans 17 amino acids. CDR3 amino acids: CASGFFGGSSIRETQYF. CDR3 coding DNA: TGTGCTAGTGGTTTTTTCGGCGGGAGTTCGATTCGAGAGACCCAGTACTTC.

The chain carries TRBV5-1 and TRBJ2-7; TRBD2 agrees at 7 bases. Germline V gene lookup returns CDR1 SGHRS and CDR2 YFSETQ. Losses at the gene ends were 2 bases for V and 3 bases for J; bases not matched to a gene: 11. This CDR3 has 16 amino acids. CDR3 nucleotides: TGCGCCAGCAGCTTTAATCCGGGACTACAGAACTACGAGCAGTACTTC. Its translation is CASSFNPGLQNYEQYF.

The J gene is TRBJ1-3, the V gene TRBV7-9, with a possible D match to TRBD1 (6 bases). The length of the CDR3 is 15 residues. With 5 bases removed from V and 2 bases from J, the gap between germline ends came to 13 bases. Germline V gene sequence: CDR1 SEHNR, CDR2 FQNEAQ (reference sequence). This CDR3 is CASSPGTWAGNTIYF. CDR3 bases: TGTGCCAGCAGCCCAGGGACATGGGCTGGAAACACCATATATTTT.